Listed below are T cell receptor beta chains from one sample, sequenced in a study of cytomegalovirus exposure and HLA in healthy donors. TCRdb's table, derived via immunoSEQ multiplex PCR, lists solely in-frame clones and lacks some. Of around 200,000 clones in the sample, about 83% were seen once. Specimen: PBMCs. These receptors came from a woman between 50 and 59 years old in good health and CMV-seropositive. Both conserved end residues are part of each CDR3. The order of the fields is D gene, J gene, V gene, clone size, CDR3 DNA, CDR3 protein. A D gene is named only where the DNA matches it firmly. Clone size, where shown, is once, few, many, or a class for clones that have expanded.

. TRBJ2-2 TRBV5-1 . TGCGCCAGCAGCCTTTCGGGACAACTCACCGGGGAGCTGTTTTTT CASSLSGQLTGELFF
. TRBJ1-1 TRBV6-4 few TGTGCCAGCAGTGTCGCTCCCGGGATCACTGAAGCTTTCTTT CASSVAPGITEAFF
. TRBJ1-1 TRBV7-2 . TGTGCCAGCAGCTTATCGGGACAAGTTAACACTGAAGCTTTCTTT CASSLSGQVNTEAFF
TRBD1 TRBJ2-7 TRBV27 once TGTGCCAGCAGTTTAAGGCCAGGGGGCCTGTACGAGCAGTACTTC CASSLRPGGLYEQYF
. TRBJ2-5 TRBV6-5 . TGTGCCAGCAGTTACTCTCCAGGGGAAGAGACCCAGTACTTC CASSYSPGEETQYF
. TRBJ1-1 TRBV6-5 . TGTGCCAGCAGTCTACACCCGACAAACACTGAAGCTTTCTTT CASSLHPTNTEAFF
. TRBJ1-5 TRBV28 . TGTGCCAGCAGTCTCAGAAGACAGCCCCAGCATTTT CASSLRRQPQHF
. TRBJ1-4 TRBV7-8 . TGTGCCAGCAGCCCATTCGCAGGTTTGGGTGAAAAACTGTTTTTT CASSPFAGLGEKLFF
. TRBJ2-2 TRBV5-1 . TGCGCCAGCAGCGCCCTAATCGGTACCGGGGAGCTGTTTTTT CASSALIGTGELFF
. TRBJ2-7 TRBV7-9 few TGTGCCAGCAGCCCTACTCGGGGTTCCTACGAGCAGTACTTC CASSPTRGSYEQYF
. TRBJ1-5 TRBV6-5 . TGTGCCAGCAGTTCCCAGGTCCATCAGCCCCAGCATTTT CASSSQVHQPQHF
TRBD1 TRBJ1-5 TRBV6-6 . TGTGCCAGCAGATCGGGACAGGGTCATCAGCCCCAGCATTTT CASRSGQGHQPQHF
. TRBJ2-1 TRBV25-1 . TGTGCCAGCAGTGAATACCGCGGGGATTCCTACAATGAGCAGTTCTTC CASSEYRGDSYNEQFF
. TRBJ1-4 TRBV7-2 . TGTGCCAGCAGCTTATGGATCGGGGAAAAACTGTTTTTT CASSLWIGEKLFF
TRBD1 TRBJ1-6 TRBV28 . TGTGCCAGCAGTCCTCAGGACAGGGGGCGTTCACCCCTCCACTTT CASSPQDRGRSPLHF
TRBD1 TRBJ1-6 TRBV19 . TGTGCCAGTAGTACCCCGGACAGGGGGTATAATTCACCCCTCCACTTT CASSTPDRGYNSPLHF
. TRBJ2-7 TRBV30 . TGTGCCTCCCTAGTCGGTTGGCGGGGATACTACGAGCAGTACTTC CASLVGWRGYYEQYF
. TRBJ2-7 TRBV6-5 . TGTGCCAGCAGTTACTCGAGAGGGAGCTCCTACGAGCAGTACTTC CASSYSRGSSYEQYF
. TRBJ1-4 TRBV27 . TGTGCCAGCAGTTTATCAGGGAGGGGACCTGAAAAACTGTTTTTT CASSLSGRGPEKLFF
TRBD2 TRBJ2-5 TRBV11-2 . TGTGCCAGCAGTCGGGGGGGACAAGAGACCCAGTACTTC CASSRGGQETQYF
TRBD1 TRBJ2-1 TRBV15 . TGTGCCACCAGCAGAGGACCGGGACAGGCCCACAATGAGCAGTTCTTC CATSRGPGQAHNEQFF
. TRBJ1-3 TRBV7-2 once TGTGCCAGCAGCTTAGGGGCCGTTAACTCTGGAAACACCATATATTTT CASSLGAVNSGNTIYF
TRBD1 TRBJ2-7 TRBV5-1 . TGCGCCAGCAGCTTGCACGGGGACAGGGTGATAAGCGAGCAGTACTTC CASSLHGDRVISEQYF
TRBD2 TRBJ2-1 TRBV11-2 . TGTGCCAGCAGCTTAGACGGGGGGGCTTACTACAATGAGCAGTTCTTC CASSLDGGAYYNEQFF
TRBD1 TRBJ1-2 TRBV7-2 . TGTGCCAGCAGCGAGGGGACAGGAACTAACTATGGCTACACCTTC CASSEGTGTNYGYTF
. TRBJ2-5 TRBV27 . TGTGCCAGCAGTTTATTTACGGAGAGGCCCCAAGAGACCCAGTACTTC CASSLFTERPQETQYF
. TRBJ2-7 TRBV28 . TGTGCCAGCAGTCTCCGATGGAGCTACGAGCAGTACTTC CASSLRWSYEQYF
TRBD1 TRBJ1-1 TRBV5-8 . TGTGCCAGCAGCGCCCGGGGACAGCCGAACACTGAAGCTTTCTTT CASSARGQPNTEAFF
. TRBJ2-7 TRBV10-3 . TGTGCCATCACTCCAGGTCTGACCTCCTACGAGCAGTACTTC CAITPGLTSYEQYF
. TRBJ1-4 TRBV5-6 few TGTGCCAGCAGCTTGTTTGGGAGACGGGATGAAAAACTGTTTTTT CASSLFGRRDEKLFF
. TRBJ2-5 TRBV2 . TGTGCCAGCAGTGAATTGAGGAGCGAGACCCAGTACTTC CASSELRSETQYF
. TRBJ1-3 TRBV4-1 . TGCGCCAGCAGCCAAGTTATAAGGGGTCCCCCTGGAAACACCATATATTTT CASSQVIRGPPGNTIYF
. TRBJ2-6 TRBV19 few TGTGCCAGTAGTATCGAGGTCTCTGGGGCCAACGTCCTGACTTTC CASSIEVSGANVLTF
. TRBJ1-4 TRBV5-1 . TGCGCCAGCAGCTTGTTGCGGGGATGGGATGAAAAACTGTTTTTT CASSLLRGWDEKLFF
TRBD1 TRBJ1-4 TRBV18 . TGTGCCAGCTCATCTACAGGGGCCTCTAATGAAAAACTGTTTTTT CASSSTGASNEKLFF
. TRBJ1-5 TRBV12-5 . TGTGCTAGTGGTTTGTGGACACAGGGCCTATTAGGGCCCCAGCATTTT CASGLWTQGLLGPQHF
. TRBJ1-2 TRBV10-3 . TGTGCCATCAGTGAATTGGTAGGAGGGGATTACTCTAACTATGGCTACACCTTC CAISELVGGDYSNYGYTF
. TRBJ1-4 TRBV7-2 few TGTGCCAGCAGCTTAGCGCTGAGCGGGAGGGAAAAACTGTTTTTT CASSLALSGREKLFF
TRBD2 TRBJ2-3 TRBV5-4 . TGTGCCAGCAGCTTGACAGGACTAGCGGGGGTGACAGATACGCAGTATTTT CASSLTGLAGVTDTQYF
TRBD1 TRBJ2-1 TRBV19 . TGTGCCAGTAGTATAGGACAGGGGGCGAATGAGCAGTTCTTC CASSIGQGANEQFF
TRBD1 TRBJ1-1 TRBV28 . TGTGCCACCTTAAACAGGGGGAAGGACACTGAAGCTTTCTTT CATLNRGKDTEAFF
. TRBJ1-2 TRBV4-2 . TGTGCCAGCAGCCAAGACCCCAGTGTCGGAGGGGCTTACTATGGCTACACCTTC CASSQDPSVGGAYYGYTF
TRBD1 TRBJ1-2 TRBV28 once TGTGCCAGCAGTGAAAACCTCCGGGACAGGGGCAACTATGGCTACACCTTC CASSENLRDRGNYGYTF
TRBD2 TRBJ2-3 TRBV11-2 . TGTGCCAGCAGCCGGGACTATTCACAGGCAGATACGCAGTATTTT CASSRDYSQADTQYF
. TRBJ1-2 TRBV7-2 . TGTGCCAGCAGCTTAGTTGAGGGAAGCCTTGCCTATGGCTACACCTTC CASSLVEGSLAYGYTF
. TRBJ1-1 TRBV28 . TGTGCCAGCAGTCTACCGGCGGGGAGGACTGAAGCTTTCTTT CASSLPAGRTEAFF
TRBD1 TRBJ2-3 TRBV2 . TGTGCCAGCAGTGGACAGGGCCCTAATACGCAGTATTTT CASSGQGPNTQYF
TRBD1 TRBJ1-6 TRBV28 . TGTGCCAGCATCAGGGGGTCCTCCTATAATTCACCCCTCCACTTT CASIRGSSYNSPLHF
TRBD1 TRBJ2-5 TRBV6-6 . TGTGCCAGCAGAATGGGACAGGGGATGAGAGAGACCCAGTACTTC CASRMGQGMRETQYF
TRBD2 TRBJ2-3 TRBV7-2 . TGTGCCAGCAGCTTAGGTTTGGTAGCGGGGCCCATCACAGATACGCAGTATTTT CASSLGLVAGPITDTQYF
. TRBJ2-5 TRBV5-5 . TGTGCCAGCAGCTTCGGTATCTCCCGGGGGGAGACCCAGTACTTC CASSFGISRGETQYF
. TRBJ1-2 TRBV7-8 . TGTGCCAGCAGCTTAGCGTGCGTGCAGGGGAGTCTAGATGGCTACACCTTC CASSLACVQGSLDGYTF